These 26 T cell receptor beta chains share one sample of origin, sequenced in a study of spatial heterogeneity in lung cancer. Each CDR3 protein gets one entry after TCRdb re-called the 5' RACE reads with MiXCR. The sample holds 40,000 to 50,000 distinct CDR3 sequences, around 13% seen once. Indicated time point: sample taken at primary tumor resection. Sample: PBMCs, taken at surgery. These receptors all come from a male donor with early-stage non-small cell lung cancer.

V is TRBV14 and J is TRBJ1-4; D gene ambiguous. Germline V lookup: CDR1 SGHDN, CDR2 FVKESK. V was trimmed by 1 base and J by 3 bases, leaving 12 bases between them. This CDR3 is 16 amino acids long. CDR3 in amino acids: CASSQGPWRPNEKLFF. As DNA, the CDR3 is TGTGCCAGCAGCCAAGGTCCTTGGCGGCCTAATGAAAAACTGTTTTTT.

This clonotype was observed a handful of times. The chain carries TRBV7-2 and TRBJ2-6; D tentatively reads TRBD1 or TRBD2 (5 bases each). Trimming took off 2 bases at V and 0 bases at J, with 11 bases between the two ends. This CDR3 comprises 17 residues. Germline loops: CDR1 SGHTA, CDR2 FQGNSA. Here the CDR3 reads CASSLRGPHSGANVLTF. DNA for the CDR3: TGTGCCAGCAGCTTAAGGGGACCACACTCTGGGGCCAACGTCCTGACTTTC.

There are a few counts of this clonotype. The J gene is TRBJ2-5, the V gene TRBV6-2 or TRBV6-3; TRBD1 is a possible D gene (6 bases). The V gene lost 4 bases and the J gene lost 5 bases, with 8 bases spanning the gap. This CDR3 comprises 12 residues. The V gene's germline CDR1 is MNHEY and CDR2 SVGEGT. CDR3 residues: CASSWGRETQYF. DNA of the CDR3: TGTGCCAGCAGTTGGGGGCGCGAGACCCAGTACTTC.

The V call is TRBV11-3, the J call TRBJ1-5, with D maybe TRBD1 (6 bases). Deletions cut 1 base from V and 7 bases from J, with 29 bases between. Germline V gene sequence: CDR1 SGHNT, CDR2 YENEEA. This CDR3 region has 20 residues. The DNA of the CDR3 is TGTGCCAGCAGCTTAGGGCTACACACCGGGACACCTACCTGGGGGCAGCCCCAGCATTTT. It codes for CASSLGLHTGTPTWGQPQHF.

This clonotype was recorded a few times. The chain recombines TRBV3-1 with TRBJ2-5, with TRBD1 identical over 9 bases. The V gene's germline CDR1 is LGHDT and CDR2 YNNKEL (reference sequence). The CDR3 loop spans 13 amino acids. The V gene end was trimmed by 5 bases and the J gene end by 7 bases; junction bases not matched to a gene: 5. The CDR3, as DNA: TGTGCCAGCAGCACAGGGGGCGCGGGGACCCAGTACTTC. Translated, it gives CASSTGGAGTQYF.

This clonotype appeared many times. As DNA, the CDR3 is TGTGCCAGCAGTTCAGGGCTACGGGAGACCCAGTACTTC. Translated: CASSSGLRETQYF. The chain joins TRBV12-3 or TRBV12-4 to TRBJ2-5, with D possibly matching TRBD1 (5 bases). The CDR3 sequence is 13 residues long. The V end lost 4 bases, the J end lost 5 bases, and 11 bases lay between the germline ends.

This clonotype has ten or more counts. The chain joins TRBV4-3 to TRBJ2-2; TRBD2 matches at 8 bases. The V and J ends lost 0 bases and 2 bases, in that order; junction bases with no gene match: 8. Looked up from germline, CDR1 is LGHNA and CDR2 is YSLEER. The CDR3 spans 18 residues. In nucleotides, the CDR3 is TGCGCCAGCAGCCAAGAATTAACTAGCGGATTTAACACCGGGGAGCTGTTTTTT. It encodes CASSQELTSGFNTGELFF.

This clonotype was detected only a few times. The rearrangement joins TRBV29-1 to TRBJ1-1, with D tentatively TRBD1 (5 bases). Germline loops: CDR1 SQVTM, CDR2 ANQGSEA. Trimming removed 2 bases from V and 0 bases from J, with 10 bases in between. CDR3 length: 14 residues. This CDR3 is CSVERGSLNTEAFF. The CDR3 nucleotides read TGCAGCGTTGAAAGGGGCAGCCTGAACACTGAAGCTTTCTTT. Based on the CDR3 plus reference TRBV29-1 and TRBJ1-1, the full variable domain is SAVISQKPSRDICQRGTSLTIQCQVDSQVTMMFWYRQQPGQSLTLIATANQGSEATYESGFVIDKFPISRPNLTFSTLTVSNMSPEDSSIYLCSVERGSLNTEAFFGQGTRLTVV.

The J gene is TRBJ2-1, the V gene TRBV19, with 7 bases identical to TRBD2. Germline loops: CDR1 LNHDA, CDR2 SQIVND (reference sequence). V trimming: 10 bases; J trimming: 2 bases; junction bases outside the gene matches: 5. This CDR3 is 13 amino acids long. This CDR3 is CATGEGPYNEQFF. The CDR3 nucleotides are TGTGCCACGGGGGAGGGGCCCTACAATGAGCAGTTCTTC.

The V and J genes are TRBV29-1 and TRBJ1-3; D remains unclear. The CDR3 runs 13 residues. V was shortened by 4 bases and J by 3 bases, with 10 bases between the two germline ends. Germline assignment: CDR1 SQVTM and CDR2 ANQGSEA. The chain's CDR3 is CSVGVGDGNTIYF. CDR3 bases: TGCAGCGTTGGGGTTGGAGATGGAAACACCATATATTTT.

In this sample, this clonotype turned up many times. This sequence joins TRBV2 and TRBJ1-5, with D tentatively TRBD1 (6 bases). The CDR3 covers 13 residues. With 8 bases removed from V and 6 bases from J, the gap between germline ends came to 14 bases. Germline V gives CDR1 SNHLY, CDR2 FYNNEI. For the CDR3, the DNA is TGTGCCAGCGAGGGGGGAATCAGTCAGCCCCAGCATTTT. This encodes CASEGGISQPQHF.

The chain uses TRBV6-2 or TRBV6-3 and TRBJ2-7, with D unresolved. Germline CDR1 MNHEY, CDR2 SVGEGT. CDR3 size: 12 residues. V gave up 2 bases and J gave up 4 bases, with 6 bases separating them. The CDR3 loop reads CASSYVDYEQYF. The CDR3 DNA reads TGTGCCAGCAGTTACGTGGATTACGAGCAGTACTTC.

This clonotype was picked up many times. The J gene is TRBJ2-3, the V gene TRBV2; D may be TRBD2 (5 bases). Germline-derived CDR1 and CDR2 are SNHLY and FYNNEI. The CDR3 runs 14 residues. V lost 3 bases and J 2 bases, leaving 9 bases between the germline ends. The CDR3 nucleotides are TGTGCCAGCAGTGATGCGGGCTTCACAGATACGCAGTATTTT. This sequence encodes CASSDAGFTDTQYF.

The V gene is TRBV7-2, the J gene TRBJ1-1; D unclear. Looked up from germline, CDR1 is SGHTA and CDR2 is FQGNSA. This CDR3 comprises 14 residues. Trimming stripped 1 base from V and 10 bases from J, with 16 bases between. The CDR3 DNA is TGTGCCAGCAGCTTAGATGAGGGTAATGTTAGAGCTTTCTTT. Its protein is CASSLDEGNVRAFF.

This clonotype was detected only a few times. This chain uses TRBV9 with TRBJ1-2, with a tentative D call TRBD1 (6 bases). V was pared by 0 bases and J by 6 bases, with 15 bases between. CDR1 is SGDLS, CDR2 YYNGEE, per germline. This CDR3 has 15 residues. CDR3 sequence reads: CASSVGGAGDDGYTF. The CDR3 coding sequence is TGTGCCAGCAGCGTAGGAGGGGCAGGGGATGATGGCTACACCTTC.

The chain has TRBV7-2 and TRBJ2-3, with 11 nucleotides matching TRBD2. Trimming cost V 4 bases and J 3 bases; bases outside gene matches: 3. The CDR3 extends over 15 amino acids. The germline gives CDR1 SGHTA, CDR2 FQGNSA. The DNA for the CDR3 is TGTGCCAGCAGCTCATGGACTAGCGGGACAGATACGCAGTATTTT. Its protein is CASSSWTSGTDTQYF.

V gene TRBV12-3 or TRBV12-4 combines with J gene TRBJ1-2, with 9 bases aligning to TRBD1. The CDR3 sequence is 15 residues long. The ends lost 6 bases at V and 4 bases at J; junction bases unmatched: 9. CDR3 nucleotides: TGTGCCAGCAGCCCACTGGACAGGGGATTCTATGGCTACACCTTC. Translated: CASSPLDRGFYGYTF.

This clonotype was seen a few times. The chain recombines TRBV27 with TRBJ2-3; 13 positions agree with TRBD2. In germline, CDR1 is MNHEY, CDR2 SMNVEV (reference sequence). Germline trimming cut 6 bases from V and 6 bases from J; bases unmatched to any gene: 9. The CDR3 extends over 16 amino acids. CDR3 sequence (DNA): TGTGCCAGCAGCCTGGGACTAGCGGGGTCCGGGGATACGCAGTATTTT. It codes for CASSLGLAGSGDTQYF.

This clonotype has more than one count but fewer than ten. The CDR3 sequence: CASSLLGLDTQYF. The CDR3 coding sequence is TGTGCCAGCAGCCTCCTAGGATTAGATACGCAGTATTTT. The chain employs TRBV7-2 and TRBJ2-3; no clear D gene. Germline lookup yields CDR1 SGHTA and CDR2 FQGNSA. There are 13 residues in the CDR3. The V gene lost 5 bases and the J gene lost 5 bases, with 11 bases spanning the gap.

This rearrangement joins TRBV18 to TRBJ2-7; no firm D call. Between the trimmed V and J ends, which lost 2 bases and 0 bases, there was a span of 5 bases. Germline V gene data show CDR1 as KGHSH and CDR2 as LQKENI. CDR3 size: 13 residues. CDR3 nucleotides: TGTGCCAGCTCACCAACCCCCTCCTACGAGCAGTACTTC. It translates to CASSPTPSYEQYF.

The chain joins TRBV3-1 to TRBJ1-4; D is uncertain. The V gene's germline CDR1 is LGHDT and CDR2 YNNKEL (reference sequence). The CDR3 sequence is 15 residues long. Trimming removed 5 bases at V and 6 bases at J, with 16 bases between. For the CDR3, the DNA is TGTGCCAGCAGCGCAACAGTGCAGACACATGAAAAACTGTTTTTT. Translation gives CASSATVQTHEKLFF.

This clonotype has a count of ten or more. The rearrangement links TRBV7-3 to TRBJ2-1; 7 nucleotides line up with TRBD2. The length of the CDR3 is 16 residues. Germline-derived CDR1 and CDR2 are SGHTA and FQGTGA. V dropped 5 bases and J dropped 6; count of bases not matched to a gene: 13. CDR3: CASSPRGGSRGNEQFF. The CDR3 DNA is TGTGCCAGCAGCCCCCGGGGAGGGAGTCGTGGCAATGAGCAGTTCTTC. The full variable domain, in which reference TRBV7-3 and TRBJ2-1 provide the parts outside the CDR3, is GAGVSQTPSNKVTEKGKYVELRCDPISGHTALYWYRQSLGQGPEFLIYFQGTGAADDSGLPNDRFFAVRPEGSVSTLKIQRTERGDSAVYLCASSPRGGSRGNEQFFGPGTRLTVL.

The chain couples TRBV20-1 to TRBJ1-1, with D perhaps TRBD1 (5 bases). CDR3 size: 12 residues. V was shortened by 4 bases and J by 6 bases, with 12 bases between the two germline ends. Per germline, CDR1 DFQATT and CDR2 SNEGSKA (reference sequence). The DNA for the CDR3 is TGCAGTGCTACGGGGACGGGGGCTGAAGCTTTCTTT. Translated, it gives CSATGTGAEAFF.

This clonotype has just a few counts. This chain joins TRBV27 and TRBJ1-5; the match to TRBD1 covers 8 bases. The CDR3 covers 14 residues. Trimming took 5 bases from V and 2 from J; bases not matched to a gene: 2. Germline V gene data show CDR1 as MNHEY and CDR2 as SMNVEV (reference sequence). The CDR3 DNA reads as TGTGCCAGCAGTGGACAGGGTGGCAATCAGCCCCAGCATTTT. As protein: CASSGQGGNQPQHF.

This clonotype was recorded at least ten times. The rearrangement uses TRBV2 and TRBJ2-4; tentatively, D is TRBD2 (5 bases). CDR1 and CDR2 (germline): SNHLY, FYNNEI. This CDR3 has 13 residues. V lost 6 bases to trimming and J lost 6 bases, with 12 bases between them. The CDR3 nucleotides are TGTGCCAGCAGGAGGGAATCCCCAAACATTCAGTACTTC. It encodes CASRRESPNIQYF.

The table lists this clonotype with many counts. The chain links TRBV4-3 to TRBJ2-5; no reliable D call. Germline CDR1 and CDR2: LGHNA and YSLEER. The V gene lost 4 bases and the J gene lost 2 bases, with 8 bases spanning the gap. This CDR3 has 13 amino acids. The CDR3, as DNA: TGCGCCAGCAGCCTCCGACGGCAAGAGACCCAGTACTTC. Protein product: CASSLRRQETQYF.